This T cell receptor beta chain was recorded in a study of T cell responses to AZD1222 COVID-19 vaccine. Study in general: Second-dose groups at about 4 or about 12 weeks were pooled.

General study findings and limits: Only 5 or 6 AZD1222 recipients were seropositive at baseline. With two AZD1222 doses given, Spike-specific TCR breadth and depth both rose.

Germline CDR1 is ENHRY and CDR2 is SYGVKD. There are 16 residues in the CDR3. Trimming shortened V by 4 bases and J by 5 bases, and 17 bases separated the two germline ends. Sequencing used immunoSEQ multiplex PCR; TCRdb keeps in-frame clones, though not all of them. The table shows 75,000 to 100,000 clones, with roughly 90% occurring only once. To note about this clone: Its cognate antigen is unknown.

The receptor comes from an adult in good health. This sample comprised peripheral blood, obtained on day 0 of AZD1222 vaccination. This chain joins TRBV10-3 and TRBJ2-2; the D is unclear. The CDR3 DNA follows: TGTGCCATCAGTGTTGTGAGGACCCTTGGAACCGGGGAGCTGTTTTTT. This gives the protein CAISVVRTLGTGELFF.